These 20 T cell receptor beta chains originate from one sample sequenced in a study of immune evolution from preneoplasia to lung adenocarcinoma (dated by TCRdb to 2020 to 2023). Receptor amplification or capture employed the immunoSEQ multiplex PCR assay. The table comes from immuneACCESS by way of TCRdb, which keeps in-frame sequences with V and J called. Part of the clones is missing from these tables; in studies checked, under half for an unresolved V gene and the rest for unknown reasons. Across this sample there are fewer than 8,000 clones, with roughly three quarters seen only once. 2.7% of the sample belongs to the ten largest clones. The sequenced sample was FFPE invasive lung adenocarcinoma tissue. This sample's cell subset or site label indicates: frankly invasive lung adenocarcinoma (ADC). All receptors come from a person in their 40s with lung adenocarcinoma.

The V and J genes are TRBV28 and TRBJ1-4; D possibly corresponds to TRBD1 (5 bases). Germline loops: CDR1 MDHEN, CDR2 SYDVKM. V lost 3 bases and J lost 1, with 9 bases in between. The CDR3 extends over 15 amino acids. The DNA of the CDR3 is TGTGCCAGCAGTTTCCCAGGGAAAACTAATGAAAAACTGTTTTTT. Encoded protein: CASSFPGKTNEKLFF.

This clone was recorded a few times. V gene TRBV5-3 combines with J gene TRBJ2-1; 7 nucleotides line up with TRBD1. TRBV5-3 is identified as an open reading frame with a role that is uncertain. Trimming at V came to 7 bases and at J to 3 bases, leaving 7 bases not matched to a gene. The CDR3 extends over 14 amino acids. CDR3 protein: CARLRGPYYNEQFF. CDR3 coding DNA: TGTGCCAGATTGAGGGGGCCGTACTACAATGAGCAGTTCTTC.

The chain employs TRBV27 and TRBJ2-3, with 9 bases lining up with TRBD2. CDR1 and CDR2 (germline): MNHEY, SMNVEV (reference sequence). This CDR3 region has 16 residues. V gave up 0 bases and J gave up 2 bases; unmatched junction bases: 3. CDR3 loop: CASSLSLAGFTDTQYF. CDR3 DNA: TGTGCCAGCAGTTTATCCCTAGCGGGGTTCACAGATACGCAGTATTTT.

The chain couples TRBV7-9 to TRBJ1-6; TRBD1 is a possible D gene (6 bases). The CDR3 runs 14 residues. Trimming took 6 bases from V and 10 from J, leaving 16 bases between them. Germline CDR1 SEHNR, CDR2 FQNEAQ (reference sequence). The CDR3 spells CASRGTGQYSPLHF. Written as DNA, the CDR3 is TGTGCCAGCAGGGGCACAGGGCAATACTCACCCCTCCACTTT.

This chain links TRBV6-4 with TRBJ1-1; TRBD1 matches at 8 bases. This CDR3 comprises 15 residues. CDR1 is MRHNA and CDR2 is SNTAGT in the germline V gene. Unmatched junction bases numbered 10, after V lost 6 bases and J lost 4 bases. This chain's CDR3 is CASRRETGGGTEAFF. The CDR3 DNA follows: TGTGCCAGCAGGCGGGAAACAGGGGGAGGCACTGAAGCTTTCTTT.

The chain employs TRBV11-2 and TRBJ1-2, with D perhaps TRBD1 (5 bases). Germline values: CDR1 SGHAT, CDR2 FQNNGV. With 6 bases removed from V and 3 bases from J, the gap between germline ends came to 20 bases. The CDR3 loop spans 16 amino acids. The CDR3 nucleotides read TGTGCCAGCAGACGAAACCAGGGCGAGGGGTACTATGGCTACACCTTC. Residues: CASRRNQGEGYYGYTF.

This clone was seen only a few times. The chain joins TRBV30 to TRBJ1-6; D is unresolved. V lost 0 bases, J lost 0 bases, and 12 bases lay in between. Germline assignment: CDR1 GTSNPN and CDR2 SVGIG (reference sequence). The CDR3 is made up of 17 amino acids. The CDR3 reads CAWSVPTPSSYNSPLHF. CDR3 DNA: TGTGCCTGGAGTGTACCTACACCGAGCTCCTATAATTCACCCCTCCACTTT.

The gene calls are TRBV9 and TRBJ2-7, with D possibly being TRBD1 or TRBD2 (5 bases each). V shed 3 bases and J shed 4 bases, with 14 bases lying between them. Germline CDR1 and CDR2: SGDLS and YYNGEE. The CDR3 sequence is 14 residues long. CDR3 bases: TGTGCCAGCAGCGCCCGGGACGGACCATACGAGCAGTACTTC. It encodes CASSARDGPYEQYF.

The chain uses TRBV28 and TRBJ1-4; 9 positions agree with TRBD1. The trim removed 6 bases at V and 7 bases at J, leaving 12 bases unmatched. The CDR3 consists of 16 residues. Germline lookup yields CDR1 MDHEN and CDR2 SYDVKM. Here the CDR3 reads CASRHLTGDRAEKLFF. The CDR3 DNA reads as TGTGCCAGCAGGCACTTAACCGGGGACAGGGCTGAAAAACTGTTTTTT.

The genes are TRBV10-3 and TRBJ1-1, with 7 nucleotides matching TRBD1. V lost 6 bases to trimming and J lost 0 bases; unmatched junction nucleotides: 4. The CDR3 covers 14 residues. Germline CDR1 is ENHRY and CDR2 is SYGVKD. CDR3 sequence reads: CAISGQAMNTEAFF. CDR3 coding DNA: TGTGCCATCAGCGGACAGGCCATGAACACTGAAGCTTTCTTT.

The genes are TRBV18 and TRBJ2-3; no firm D call. Germline CDR1 reads KGHSH; CDR2 reads LQKENI. Trimming stripped 3 bases from V and 2 bases from J, with 6 bases between. The CDR3 spans 13 residues. DNA for the CDR3: TGTGCCAGCTCACCCCCACTCACAGATACGCAGTATTTT. It specifies CASSPPLTDTQYF. The full variable domain, in which reference TRBV18 and TRBJ2-3 provide the parts outside the CDR3, is NAGVMQNPRHLVRRRGQEARLRCSPMKGHSHVYWYRQLPEEGLKFMVYLQKENIIDESGMPKERFSAEFPKEGPSILRIQQVVRGDSAAYFCASSPPLTDTQYFGPGTRLTVL.

This chain uses TRBV27 with TRBJ2-7; TRBD1 matches 11 bases. This CDR3 has 14 amino acids. The germline V gene has CDR1 MNHEY and CDR2 SMNVEV (reference sequence). V lost 10 bases, J lost 4 bases, and 9 bases stayed unmatched. The CDR3 is CANLRGTGGYEQYF. In nucleotides, the CDR3 is TGTGCCAACCTACGCGGGACAGGGGGTTACGAGCAGTACTTC.

This chain uses TRBV4-2 with TRBJ2-6, with a weak D call TRBD1 (6 bases). CDR1 LGHNA and CDR2 YNFKEQ come from the germline V gene. The CDR3 runs to 22 residues. With 4 bases removed from V and 0 bases from J, the gap between germline ends came to 28 bases. The CDR3 reads CASSRLMSDRDIGSSGANVLTF. CDR3 DNA sequence: TGTGCCAGCAGCCGCCTTATGTCCGATCGGGACATTGGTTCCTCTGGGGCCAACGTCCTGACTTTC.

This clone has just one count. This chain links TRBV5-1 with TRBJ1-1, with 9 bases aligning to TRBD1. Trimming took 6 bases from V and 0 from J; bases not matched to a gene: 6. Per germline, CDR1 SGHRS and CDR2 YFSETQ. CDR3 length: 15 amino acids. The CDR3 DNA is TGCGCCAGCACCCCCGGGACAGGGATGAACACTGAAGCTTTCTTT. Its translation: CASTPGTGMNTEAFF. The full variable domain, with the rest looked up from reference TRBV5-1 and TRBJ1-1, is KAGVTQTPRYLIKTRGQQVTLSCSPISGHRSVSWYQQTPGQGLQFLFEYFSETQRNKGNFPGRFSGRQFSNSRSEMNVSTLELGDSALYLCASTPGTGMNTEAFFGQGTRLTVV.

There are a few counts of this clone. The chain is built from TRBV7-2 and TRBJ2-1; TRBD2 matches at 13 bases. Germline trimming cut 5 bases from V and 3 bases from J; bases unmatched to any gene: 1. Germline values: CDR1 SGHTA, CDR2 FQGNSA. The CDR3 contains 15 residues. This CDR3 reads CASSGLAGDYNEQFF. The CDR3 bases are TGTGCCAGCAGCGGACTAGCGGGGGACTACAATGAGCAGTTCTTC.

This chain uses TRBV27 with TRBJ1-1; TRBD1 matches at 7 bases. The length of the CDR3 is 16 residues. Unmatched junction bases numbered 10, after V lost 0 bases and J lost 6 bases. The V gene's germline CDR1 is MNHEY and CDR2 SMNVEV (reference sequence). This chain's CDR3 is CASSLSQTGYGAEAFF. The CDR3 bases are TGTGCCAGCAGTTTATCTCAGACAGGGTATGGAGCTGAAGCTTTCTTT.

The chain employs TRBV28 and TRBJ1-3, with D possibly matching TRBD1 (5 bases). There are 15 residues in the CDR3. Trimming took off 3 bases at V and 0 bases at J, with 9 bases between the two ends. Germline V gene lookup returns CDR1 MDHEN and CDR2 SYDVKM. The CDR3 region has the DNA TGTGCCAGCAGTTTGGGGGGGAACTCTGGAAACACCATATATTTT. This encodes CASSLGGNSGNTIYF.

This clone appeared once. The chain couples TRBV7-2 to TRBJ2-1, with TRBD2 identical over 9 bases. This CDR3 region has 15 residues. Trimming cost V 0 bases and J 7 bases; bases outside gene matches: 4. Germline V gene lookup returns CDR1 SGHTA and CDR2 FQGNSA. As DNA, the CDR3 is TGTGCCAGCAGCTTAGCTAGCGGGAGTAAGAATGAGCAGTTCTTC. It yields the protein CASSLASGSKNEQFF.

V is TRBV18 and J is TRBJ1-2; maybe TRBD1 (5 bases). The CDR3 loop spans 16 amino acids. V lost 3 bases, J lost 4 bases, and 18 bases lay in between. Germline loops: CDR1 KGHSH, CDR2 LQKENI. In DNA form, the CDR3 reads TGTGCCAGCTCACCCAGAGAGGGACGGGACCGCTATGGCTACACCTTC. Protein: CASSPREGRDRYGYTF.

The chain uses TRBV2 and TRBJ1-4; D is unresolved. V shed 3 bases and J shed 0 bases, with 5 bases lying between them. Germline V CDR1 and CDR2: SNHLY, FYNNEI. This CDR3 spans 14 amino acids. CDR3: CASSDGTTNEKLFF. CDR3 in DNA: TGTGCCAGCAGTGATGGTACAACTAATGAAAAACTGTTTTTT.